These 8 T cell receptor beta chains share one sample of origin, sequenced in a study of blood T cells in healthy people across ages. The second PCR ran roughly 7 to 12 cycles with a sample-barcoded 5' primer and J-beta primers. TCRdb re-derived calls from the 5' RACE reads in MiXCR, one entry per CDR3 protein. Of about 830,000 distinct CDR3 sequences in the sample, 62% were seen once. The sequencing input was blood. The receptors here all came from a man under 40 in good health.

Only one count was recorded for this clonotype. V usage is TRBV18 and J usage is TRBJ2-1; D remains unclear. The germline CDR1 and CDR2 sequences are KGHSH and LQKENI. CDR3 length equals 16 residues. Deletions cut 5 bases from V and 0 bases from J, with 14 bases between. DNA for the CDR3: TGTGCCAGCTCATCTACAGCCTTCTCCTCCTACAATGAGCAGTTCTTC. Residues: CASSSTAFSSYNEQFF.

The rearrangement links TRBV9 to TRBJ1-1, with D possibly being TRBD1 (5 bases). The CDR3 runs 12 residues. Looked up from germline, CDR1 is SGDLS and CDR2 is YYNGEE. The V gene lost 0 bases and the J gene lost 10 bases, with 10 bases spanning the gap. The CDR3 DNA sequence: TGTGCCAGCAGCGTAGACCTAGGGGCAGCTTTCTTT. It translates to CASSVDLGAAFF.

The J gene is TRBJ2-7, the V gene TRBV6-6; tentative D call: TRBD1 (5 bases). This CDR3 comprises 14 residues. From germline, CDR1 is MNHNY and CDR2 SVGAGI (reference sequence). V was trimmed by 0 bases and J by 8 bases, leaving 14 bases between them. The CDR3 reads CASSYSSSTVKQYF. CDR3 bases: TGTGCCAGCAGTTACTCGTCTTCGACAGTAAAGCAGTACTTC.

This rearrangement joins TRBV6-5 to TRBJ2-5, with a tentative D call TRBD2 (5 bases). CDR3 size: 14 residues. The V and J ends lost 6 bases and 5 bases respectively, with 16 bases between them. Germline V gene data show CDR1 as MNHEY and CDR2 as SVGAGI. CDR3 protein: CASRGSLRGETQYF. CDR3 bases: TGTGCCAGCAGGGGGTCTCTTCGAGGGGAGACCCAGTACTTC.

This CDR3 is CASSGGLTGNYGYTF. CDR3 coding DNA: TGTGCCAGCAGCGGGGGGCTTACCGGAAACTATGGCTACACCTTC. The rearrangement links TRBV4-2 to TRBJ1-2, with TRBD1 as a possible D gene (6 bases). In germline, CDR1 is LGHNA, CDR2 YNFKEQ. Trimming took 5 bases from V and 2 from J, leaving 15 bases between them. CDR3 size: 15 residues.

The V call is TRBV6-5, the J call TRBJ2-2; unclear D gene. Deletions cut 0 bases from V and 3 bases from J, with 11 bases between. CDR3 length equals 16 residues. Germline loops: CDR1 MNHEY, CDR2 SVGAGI. The chain's CDR3 is CASSYSAAYDTGELFF. The CDR3 nucleotides read TGTGCCAGCAGTTACTCGGCGGCCTACGACACCGGGGAGCTGTTTTTT.

Only a few counts were recorded for this clonotype. The J gene is TRBJ2-1, the V gene TRBV7-9; D gene ambiguous. This CDR3 is 14 amino acids long. Germline CDR1 and CDR2: SEHNR and FQNEAQ (reference sequence). The V and J ends lost 0 bases and 6 bases respectively, with 9 bases between them. The CDR3 DNA reads TGTGCCAGCAGCTTAGCGCTAGTAGGCAATGAGCAGTTCTTC. This encodes CASSLALVGNEQFF.

The sample holds a few counts of this clonotype. This rearrangement joins TRBV7-7 to TRBJ2-1, with D possibly being TRBD2 (5 bases). CDR3 size: 14 residues. Germline loops: CDR1 SSHAT, CDR2 FNYEAQ (reference sequence). V lost 4 bases and J lost 5, with 12 bases in between. The CDR3 spells CASSSRTGNNEQFF. The CDR3 bases are TGTGCCAGCAGCTCCCGGACGGGAAACAATGAGCAGTTCTTC.